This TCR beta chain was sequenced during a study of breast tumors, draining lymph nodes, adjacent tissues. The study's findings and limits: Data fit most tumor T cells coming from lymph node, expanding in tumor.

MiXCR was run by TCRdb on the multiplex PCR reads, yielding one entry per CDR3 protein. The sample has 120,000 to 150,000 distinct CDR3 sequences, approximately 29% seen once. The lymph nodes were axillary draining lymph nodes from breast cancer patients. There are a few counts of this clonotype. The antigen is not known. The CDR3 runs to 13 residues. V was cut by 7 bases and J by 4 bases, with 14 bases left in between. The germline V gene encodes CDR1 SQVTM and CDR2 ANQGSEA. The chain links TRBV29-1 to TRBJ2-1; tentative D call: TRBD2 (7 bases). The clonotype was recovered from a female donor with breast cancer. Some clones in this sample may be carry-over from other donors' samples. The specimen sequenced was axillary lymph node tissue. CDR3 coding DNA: TGCAGCGGGGGGGGGCTAGGTTACAATGAGCAGTTCTTC. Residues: CSGGGLGYNEQFF.